This T cell receptor beta chain came from a study of cytomegalovirus exposure and HLA in healthy donors. Notes on this clone: Its specificity is unknown.

Whole-study results and caveats: Altogether, 150 to 200 TCR beta chains were recorded as cytomegalovirus-associated. In vitro confirmation showed three CMV-associated chains to be CMV antigen specific. Presence/absence analyses supposed approximately even sequencing depth among donors. Highly shared variants forming one cluster were likely a sequencing artifact.

PCR involved 60 Vbeta and 13 Jbeta primers. The method was immunoSEQ multiplex PCR; TCRdb's version includes in-frame clones alone and lacks a portion of them. Of 150,000 to 200,000 clones listed, 79% are singletons. The sequenced material came from PBMCs. The origin of this receptor is a woman aged 45-60 years in good health and CMV-seronegative.

CDR3 nucleotides: TGTGCCAGCACCACCGGACAGGGGACTAACTATGGCTACACCTTC. As protein: CASTTGQGTNYGYTF. The V gene is TRBV27, the J gene TRBJ1-2; 9 nucleotides agree with TRBD1. J was trimmed by 0 bases and V by 7 bases; bases with no gene match: 6. This CDR3 comprises 15 residues. Germline CDR1 and CDR2: MNHEY and SMNVEV (reference sequence).